This TCR beta chain came from a study of blood T cell repertoires in COVID-19. Overall study: COVID-19 samples, acute and convalescent, were from the United States, Italy and Spain. PBMCs, B-cell-depleted T cells, or T cells provided the cDNA or gDNA that made up the material.

This table comes from immunoSEQ multiplex PCR, and its TCRdb copy is limited to in-frame clones, with some not included. The sample has tens of thousands of clones, more than 75% seen once. In this sample, this clone turned up once. Germline V lookup: CDR1 SGHTA, CDR2 FQGNSA. J was trimmed by 2 bases and V by 2 bases; bases with no gene match: 10. The CDR3 loop spans 18 amino acids. Sequencing was carried out using peripheral blood. The chain uses TRBV7-2 and TRBJ2-7, with 12 nucleotides matching TRBD2. The source is a woman between 65 and 79 years old with acute or convalescent COVID-19. The CDR3 loop is CASSLRGLAGGPPYEQYV. For the CDR3, the DNA is TGTGCCAGCAGCTTAAGGGGTCTAGCGGGAGGGCCCCCCTACGAGCAGTACGTC.